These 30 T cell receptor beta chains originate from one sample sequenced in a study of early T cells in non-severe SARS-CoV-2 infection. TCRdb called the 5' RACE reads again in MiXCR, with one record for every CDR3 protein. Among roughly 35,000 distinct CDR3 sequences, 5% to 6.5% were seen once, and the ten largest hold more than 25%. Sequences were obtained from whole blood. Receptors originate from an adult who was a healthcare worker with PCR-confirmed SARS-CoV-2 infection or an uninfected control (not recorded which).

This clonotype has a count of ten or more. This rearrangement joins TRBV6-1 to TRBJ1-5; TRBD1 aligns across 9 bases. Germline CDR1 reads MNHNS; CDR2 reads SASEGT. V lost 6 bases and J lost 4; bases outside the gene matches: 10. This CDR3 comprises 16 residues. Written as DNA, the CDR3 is TGTGCCAGCAGAGACTCCACCGGGACAGGGAATCAGCCCCAGCATTTT. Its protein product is CASRDSTGTGNQPQHF.

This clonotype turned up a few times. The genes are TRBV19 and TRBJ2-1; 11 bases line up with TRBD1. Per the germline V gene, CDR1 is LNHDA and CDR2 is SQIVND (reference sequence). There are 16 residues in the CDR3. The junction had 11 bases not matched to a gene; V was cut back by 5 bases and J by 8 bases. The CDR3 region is CASSPWTGGRSYEQFF. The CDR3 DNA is TGTGCCAGTAGTCCATGGACAGGGGGCCGTAGTTATGAGCAGTTCTTC.

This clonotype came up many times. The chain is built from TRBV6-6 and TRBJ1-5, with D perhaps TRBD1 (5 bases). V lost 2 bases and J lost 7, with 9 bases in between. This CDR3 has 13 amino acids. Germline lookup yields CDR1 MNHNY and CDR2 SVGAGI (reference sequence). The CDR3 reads CASSYGWGQPQHF. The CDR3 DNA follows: TGTGCCAGCAGTTACGGCTGGGGGCAGCCCCAGCATTTT.

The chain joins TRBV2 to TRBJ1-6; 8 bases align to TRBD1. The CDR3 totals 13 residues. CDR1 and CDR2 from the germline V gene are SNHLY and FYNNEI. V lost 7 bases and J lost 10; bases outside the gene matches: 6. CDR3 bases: TGTGCCAGCAACGACAGGGGACGATCACCCCTCCACTTT. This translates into CASNDRGRSPLHF.

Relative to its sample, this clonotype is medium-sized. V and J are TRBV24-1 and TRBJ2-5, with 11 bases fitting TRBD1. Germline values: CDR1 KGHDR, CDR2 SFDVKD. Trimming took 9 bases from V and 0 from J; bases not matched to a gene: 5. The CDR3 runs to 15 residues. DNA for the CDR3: TGTGCCACCCGCCCGGGACAGGGGGACCAAGAGACCCAGTACTTC. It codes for CATRPGQGDQETQYF.

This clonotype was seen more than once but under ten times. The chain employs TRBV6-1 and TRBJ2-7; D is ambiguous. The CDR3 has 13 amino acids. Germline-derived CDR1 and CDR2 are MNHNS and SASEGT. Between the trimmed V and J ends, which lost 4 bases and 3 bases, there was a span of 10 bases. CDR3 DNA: TGTGCCAGCAGTGCAACTGACGTCTACGAGCAGTACTTC. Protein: CASSATDVYEQYF.

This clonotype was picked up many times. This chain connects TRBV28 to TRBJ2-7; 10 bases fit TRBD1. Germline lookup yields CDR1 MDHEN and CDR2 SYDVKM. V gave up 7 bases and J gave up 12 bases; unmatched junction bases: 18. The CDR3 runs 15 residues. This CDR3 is CASTRPGTGAIRRYF. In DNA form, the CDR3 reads TGTGCCAGCACCCGACCGGGGACAGGGGCCATTCGGCGGTACTTC.

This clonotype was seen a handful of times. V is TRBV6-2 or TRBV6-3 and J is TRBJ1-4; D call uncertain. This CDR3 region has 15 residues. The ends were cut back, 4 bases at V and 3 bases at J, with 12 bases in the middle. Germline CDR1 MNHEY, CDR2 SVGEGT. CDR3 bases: TGTGCCAGCAGTTCGGGCGCGAAGGCTAATGAAAAACTGTTTTTT. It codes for CASSSGAKANEKLFF.

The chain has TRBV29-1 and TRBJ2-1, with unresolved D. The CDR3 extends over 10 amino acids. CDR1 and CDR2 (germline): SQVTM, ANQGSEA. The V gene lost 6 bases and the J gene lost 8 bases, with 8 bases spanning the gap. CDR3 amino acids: CSVVQHEQFF. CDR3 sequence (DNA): TGCAGCGTGGTTCAGCATGAGCAGTTCTTC.

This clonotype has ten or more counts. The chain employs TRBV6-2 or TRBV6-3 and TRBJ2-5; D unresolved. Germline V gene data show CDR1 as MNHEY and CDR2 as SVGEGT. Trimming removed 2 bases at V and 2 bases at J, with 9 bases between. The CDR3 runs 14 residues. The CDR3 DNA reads TGTGCCAGCAGTTACGTCAACCCACAAGAGACCCAGTACTTC. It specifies CASSYVNPQETQYF.

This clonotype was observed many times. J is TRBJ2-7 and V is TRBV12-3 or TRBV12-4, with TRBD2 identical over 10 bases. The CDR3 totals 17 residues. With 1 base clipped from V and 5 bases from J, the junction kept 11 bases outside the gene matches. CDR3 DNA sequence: TGTGCCAGCAGTTTAGTGAGGCTAGCGGGGGTGATCAACGAGCAGTACTTC. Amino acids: CASSLVRLAGVINEQYF.

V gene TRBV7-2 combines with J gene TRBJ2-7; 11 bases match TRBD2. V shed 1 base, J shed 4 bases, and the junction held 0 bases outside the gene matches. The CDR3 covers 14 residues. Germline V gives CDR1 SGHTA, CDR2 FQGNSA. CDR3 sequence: CASSLGLAGYEQYF. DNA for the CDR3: TGTGCCAGCAGCTTAGGACTAGCGGGATACGAGCAGTACTTC.

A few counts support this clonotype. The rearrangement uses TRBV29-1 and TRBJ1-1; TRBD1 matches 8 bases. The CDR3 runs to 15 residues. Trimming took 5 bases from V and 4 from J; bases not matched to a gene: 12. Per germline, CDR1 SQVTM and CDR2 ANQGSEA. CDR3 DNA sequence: TGCAGCGTTCTCAGTACAGGACAGGGAATCACTGAAGCTTTCTTT. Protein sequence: CSVLSTGQGITEAFF.

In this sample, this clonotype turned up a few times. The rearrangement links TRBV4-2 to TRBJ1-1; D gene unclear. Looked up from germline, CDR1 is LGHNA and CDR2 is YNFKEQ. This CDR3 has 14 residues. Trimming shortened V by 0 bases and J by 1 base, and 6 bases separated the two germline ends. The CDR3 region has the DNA TGTGCCAGCAGCCAAGATGGCAGGAACACTGAAGCTTTCTTT. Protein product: CASSQDGRNTEAFF.

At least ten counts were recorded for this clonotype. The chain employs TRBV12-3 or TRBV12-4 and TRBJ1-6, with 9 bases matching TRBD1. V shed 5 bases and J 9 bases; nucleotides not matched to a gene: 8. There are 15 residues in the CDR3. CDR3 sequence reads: CASSARGTGSSPLHF. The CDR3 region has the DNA TGTGCCAGCAGTGCCAGGGGGACAGGGTCTTCACCCCTCCACTTT.

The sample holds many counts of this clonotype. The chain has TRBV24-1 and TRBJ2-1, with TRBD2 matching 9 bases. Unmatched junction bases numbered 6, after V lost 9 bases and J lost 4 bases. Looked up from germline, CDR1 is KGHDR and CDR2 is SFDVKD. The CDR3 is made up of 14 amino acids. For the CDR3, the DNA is TGTGCCACCGAGCTAGCGGGACCTTACAATGAGCAGTTCTTC. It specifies CATELAGPYNEQFF.

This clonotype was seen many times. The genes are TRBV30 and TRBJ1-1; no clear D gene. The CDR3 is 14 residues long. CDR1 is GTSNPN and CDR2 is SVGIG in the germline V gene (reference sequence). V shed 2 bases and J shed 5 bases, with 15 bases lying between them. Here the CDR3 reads CAWSKGLGGTEAFF. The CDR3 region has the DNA TGTGCCTGGAGTAAGGGCCTCGGCGGGACTGAAGCTTTCTTT.

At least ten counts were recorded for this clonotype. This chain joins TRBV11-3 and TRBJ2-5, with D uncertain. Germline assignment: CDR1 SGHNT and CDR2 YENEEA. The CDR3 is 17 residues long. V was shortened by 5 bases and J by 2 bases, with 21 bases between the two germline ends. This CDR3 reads CASSRLAARSQQETQYF. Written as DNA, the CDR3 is TGTGCCAGCAGCCGGCTGGCTGCGCGGTCACAGCAAGAGACCCAGTACTTC.

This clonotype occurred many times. CDR3 bases: TGTGCCAGCAGTGAACAGGGGGAAGTGGGTGAAAAACTGTTTTTT. Amino acids: CASSEQGEVGEKLFF. The chain carries TRBV6-1 and TRBJ1-4; TRBD1 aligns across 7 bases. The germline V gene has CDR1 MNHNS and CDR2 SASEGT. CDR3 length equals 15 residues. V lost 2 bases and J lost 7; bases outside the gene matches: 7.

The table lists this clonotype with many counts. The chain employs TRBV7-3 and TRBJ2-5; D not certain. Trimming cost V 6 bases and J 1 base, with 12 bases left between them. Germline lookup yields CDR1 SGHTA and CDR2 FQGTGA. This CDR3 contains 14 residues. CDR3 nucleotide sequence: TGTGCCAGCAGTCGAGGCTCTAGCCAAGAGACCCAGTACTTC. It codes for CASSRGSSQETQYF.

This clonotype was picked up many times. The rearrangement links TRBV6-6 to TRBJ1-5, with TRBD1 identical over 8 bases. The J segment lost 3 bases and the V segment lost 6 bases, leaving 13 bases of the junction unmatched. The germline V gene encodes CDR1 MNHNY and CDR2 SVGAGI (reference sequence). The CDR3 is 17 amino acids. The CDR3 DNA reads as TGTGCCAGCAGCCTAGGACAGGGAGGATTGAACAATCAGCCCCAGCATTTT. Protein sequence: CASSLGQGGLNNQPQHF.

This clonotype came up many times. CDR3 in amino acids: CSAGGRATNEKLFF. Written as DNA, the CDR3 is TGCAGTGCTGGGGGGAGGGCAACTAATGAAAAACTGTTTTTT. This rearrangement joins TRBV20-1 to TRBJ1-4; D possibly corresponds to TRBD1 (5 bases). Germline V lookup: CDR1 DFQATT, CDR2 SNEGSKA (reference sequence). The CDR3 is made up of 14 amino acids. V lost 5 bases to trimming and J lost 0 bases, with 10 bases between them.

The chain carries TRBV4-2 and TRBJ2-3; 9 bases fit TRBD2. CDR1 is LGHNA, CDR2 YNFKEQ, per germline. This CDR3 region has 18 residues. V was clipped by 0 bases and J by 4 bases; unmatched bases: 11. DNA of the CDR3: TGTGCCAGCAGCCAAGATCGGTTGGTAGCGGGGGAGGCAGATACGCAGTATTTT. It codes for CASSQDRLVAGEADTQYF.

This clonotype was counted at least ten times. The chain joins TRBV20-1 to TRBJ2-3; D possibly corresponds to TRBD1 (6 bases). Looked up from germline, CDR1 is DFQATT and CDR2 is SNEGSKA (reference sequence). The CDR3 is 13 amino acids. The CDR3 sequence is CRPQGSSTDTQYF. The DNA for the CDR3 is TGCAGACCACAGGGCTCTAGCACAGATACGCAGTATTTT.

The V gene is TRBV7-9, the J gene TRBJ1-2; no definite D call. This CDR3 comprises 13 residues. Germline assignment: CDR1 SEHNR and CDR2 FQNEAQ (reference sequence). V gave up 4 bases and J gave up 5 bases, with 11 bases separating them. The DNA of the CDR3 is TGTGCCAGCAGCTCAGATGTCAAGTATGGCTACACCTTC. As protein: CASSSDVKYGYTF.

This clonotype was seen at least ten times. The CDR3 sequence: CSARELPGNGYTF. CDR3 in DNA: TGCAGTGCTAGAGAGCTCCCGGGGAATGGCTACACCTTC. The genes are TRBV20-1 and TRBJ1-2, with unresolved D. CDR1 DFQATT and CDR2 SNEGSKA come from the germline V gene (reference sequence). The CDR3 consists of 13 residues. Between the trimmed V and J ends, which lost 0 bases and 6 bases, there was a span of 11 bases.

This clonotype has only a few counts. The CDR3 spells CASSLSPGGNEKLFF. The DNA of the CDR3 is TGTGCCAGCAGTTTATCCCCAGGGGGGAATGAAAAACTGTTTTTT. This sequence joins TRBV6-5 and TRBJ1-4; TRBD1 agrees at 7 bases. The CDR3 is 15 residues long. Germline assignment: CDR1 MNHEY and CDR2 SVGAGI. Losses at the gene ends were 4 bases for V and 5 bases for J; bases not matched to a gene: 7.

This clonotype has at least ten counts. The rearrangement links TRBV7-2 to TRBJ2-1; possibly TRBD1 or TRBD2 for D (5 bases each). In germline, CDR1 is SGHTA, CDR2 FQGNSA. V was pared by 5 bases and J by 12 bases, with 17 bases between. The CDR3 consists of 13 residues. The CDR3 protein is CASSLGPGRAQFF. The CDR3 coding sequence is TGTGCCAGCAGCCTGGGCCCGGGGCGTGCGCAGTTCTTC.

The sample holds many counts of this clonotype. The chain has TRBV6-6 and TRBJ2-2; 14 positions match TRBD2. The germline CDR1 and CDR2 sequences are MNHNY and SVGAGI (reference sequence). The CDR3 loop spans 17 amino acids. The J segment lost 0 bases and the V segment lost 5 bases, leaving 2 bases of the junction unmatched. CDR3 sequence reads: CASSPTSGRANTGELFF. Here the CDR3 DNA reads TGTGCCAGCAGTCCGACTAGCGGGAGGGCGAACACCGGGGAGCTGTTTTTT.

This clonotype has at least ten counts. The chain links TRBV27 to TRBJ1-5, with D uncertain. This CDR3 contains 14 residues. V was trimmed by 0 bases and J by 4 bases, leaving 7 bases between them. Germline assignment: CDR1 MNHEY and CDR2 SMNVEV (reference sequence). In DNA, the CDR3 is TGTGCCAGCAGTTTATCGAACGGTAATCAGCCCCAGCATTTT. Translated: CASSLSNGNQPQHF.